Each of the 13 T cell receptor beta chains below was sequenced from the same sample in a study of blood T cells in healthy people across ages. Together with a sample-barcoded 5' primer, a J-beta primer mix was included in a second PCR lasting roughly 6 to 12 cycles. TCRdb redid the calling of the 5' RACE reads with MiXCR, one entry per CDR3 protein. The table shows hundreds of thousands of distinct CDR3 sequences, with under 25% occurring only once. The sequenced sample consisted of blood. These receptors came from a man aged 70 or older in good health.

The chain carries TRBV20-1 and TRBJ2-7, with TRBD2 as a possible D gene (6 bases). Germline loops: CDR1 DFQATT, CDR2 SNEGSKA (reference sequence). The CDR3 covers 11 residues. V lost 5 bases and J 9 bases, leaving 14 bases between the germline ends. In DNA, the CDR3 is TGCAGTGCTCCCCTGTTGGAGGGGCAGTACTTC. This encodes CSAPLLEGQYF.

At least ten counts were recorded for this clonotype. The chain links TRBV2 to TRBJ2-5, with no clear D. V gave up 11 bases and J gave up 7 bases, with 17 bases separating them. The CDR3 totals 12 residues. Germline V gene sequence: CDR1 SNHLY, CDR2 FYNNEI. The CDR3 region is CAGSRESGTQYF. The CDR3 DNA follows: TGTGCCGGCTCTCGTGAGTCTGGGACCCAGTACTTC.

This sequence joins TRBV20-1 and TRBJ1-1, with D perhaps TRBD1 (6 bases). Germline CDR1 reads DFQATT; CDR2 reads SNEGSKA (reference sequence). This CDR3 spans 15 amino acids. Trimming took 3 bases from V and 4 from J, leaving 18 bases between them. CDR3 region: CSASPFSGVGTEAFF. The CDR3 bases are TGCAGTGCTAGCCCCTTCTCAGGGGTAGGCACTGAAGCTTTCTTT.

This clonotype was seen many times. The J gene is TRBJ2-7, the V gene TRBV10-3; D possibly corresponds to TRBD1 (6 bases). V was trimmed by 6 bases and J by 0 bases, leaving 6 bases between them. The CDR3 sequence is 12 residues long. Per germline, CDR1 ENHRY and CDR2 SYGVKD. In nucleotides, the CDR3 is TGTGCCATCAGGGACAGCTCCTACGAGCAGTACTTC. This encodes CAIRDSSYEQYF.

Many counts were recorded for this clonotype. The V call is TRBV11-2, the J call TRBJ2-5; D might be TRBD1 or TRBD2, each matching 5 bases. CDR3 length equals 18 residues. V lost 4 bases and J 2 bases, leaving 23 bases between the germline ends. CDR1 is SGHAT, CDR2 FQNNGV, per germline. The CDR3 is CASSSWGRGPGNQETQYF. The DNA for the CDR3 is TGTGCCAGCAGCTCTTGGGGACGGGGACCGGGTAATCAAGAGACCCAGTACTTC.

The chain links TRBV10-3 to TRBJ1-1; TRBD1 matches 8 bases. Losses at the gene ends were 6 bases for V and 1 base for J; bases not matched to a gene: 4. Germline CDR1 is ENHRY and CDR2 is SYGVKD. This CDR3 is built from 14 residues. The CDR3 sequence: CAIRMGQENTEAFF. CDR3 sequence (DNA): TGTGCCATCAGAATGGGACAGGAGAACACTGAAGCTTTCTTT.

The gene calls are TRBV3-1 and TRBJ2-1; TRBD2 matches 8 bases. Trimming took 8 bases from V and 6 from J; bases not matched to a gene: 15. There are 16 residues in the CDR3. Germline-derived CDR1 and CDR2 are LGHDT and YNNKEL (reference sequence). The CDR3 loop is CASGKRGAGVGNEQFF. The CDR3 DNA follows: TGTGCCAGCGGCAAAAGGGGAGCGGGAGTTGGCAATGAGCAGTTCTTC.

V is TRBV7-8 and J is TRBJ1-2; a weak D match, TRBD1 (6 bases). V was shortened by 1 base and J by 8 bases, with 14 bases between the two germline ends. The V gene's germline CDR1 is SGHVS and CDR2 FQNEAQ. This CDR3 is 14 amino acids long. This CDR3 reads CASSLVVTGYGYTF. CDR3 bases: TGTGCCAGCAGCTTAGTCGTCACAGGGTACGGCTACACCTTC.

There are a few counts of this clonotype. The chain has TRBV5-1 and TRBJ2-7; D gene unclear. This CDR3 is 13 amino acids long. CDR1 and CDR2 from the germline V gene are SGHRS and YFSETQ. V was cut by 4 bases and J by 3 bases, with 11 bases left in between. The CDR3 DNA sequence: TGCGCCAGCAGCATTGCACCCCACTACGAGCAGTACTTC. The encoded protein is CASSIAPHYEQYF.

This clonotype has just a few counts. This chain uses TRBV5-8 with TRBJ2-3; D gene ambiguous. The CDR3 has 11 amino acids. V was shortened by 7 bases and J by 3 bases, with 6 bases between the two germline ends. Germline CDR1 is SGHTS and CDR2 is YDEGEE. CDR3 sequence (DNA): TGTGCCAGCCCGGGTACAGATACGCAGTATTTT. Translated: CASPGTDTQYF.

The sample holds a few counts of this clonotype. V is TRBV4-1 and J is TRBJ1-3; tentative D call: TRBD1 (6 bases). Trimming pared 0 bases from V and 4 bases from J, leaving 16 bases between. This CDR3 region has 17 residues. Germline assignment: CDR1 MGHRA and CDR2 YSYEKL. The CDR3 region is CASSQDTTGLWGNTIYF. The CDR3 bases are TGCGCCAGCAGCCAAGACACAACAGGGCTCTGGGGAAACACCATATATTTT.

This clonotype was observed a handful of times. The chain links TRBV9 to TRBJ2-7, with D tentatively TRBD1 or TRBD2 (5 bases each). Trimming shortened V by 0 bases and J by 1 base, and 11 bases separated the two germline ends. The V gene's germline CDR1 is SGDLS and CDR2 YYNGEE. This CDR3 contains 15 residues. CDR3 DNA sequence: TGTGCCAGCAGCGTAGGCAGGGACGGATCCTACGAGCAGTACTTC. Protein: CASSVGRDGSYEQYF.

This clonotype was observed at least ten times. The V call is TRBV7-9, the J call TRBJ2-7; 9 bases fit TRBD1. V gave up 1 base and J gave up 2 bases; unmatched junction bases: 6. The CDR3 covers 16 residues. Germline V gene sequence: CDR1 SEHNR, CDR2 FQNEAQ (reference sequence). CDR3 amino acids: CASSLGTGGQTYEQYF. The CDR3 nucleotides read TGTGCCAGCAGCTTAGGTACAGGGGGCCAGACCTACGAGCAGTACTTC. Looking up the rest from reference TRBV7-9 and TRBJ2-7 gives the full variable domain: DTGVSQNPRHKITKRGQNVTFRCDPISEHNRLYWYRQTLGQGPEFLTYFQNEAQLEKSRLLSDRFSAERPKGSFSTLEIQRTEQGDSAMYLCASSLGTGGQTYEQYFGPGTRLTVT.